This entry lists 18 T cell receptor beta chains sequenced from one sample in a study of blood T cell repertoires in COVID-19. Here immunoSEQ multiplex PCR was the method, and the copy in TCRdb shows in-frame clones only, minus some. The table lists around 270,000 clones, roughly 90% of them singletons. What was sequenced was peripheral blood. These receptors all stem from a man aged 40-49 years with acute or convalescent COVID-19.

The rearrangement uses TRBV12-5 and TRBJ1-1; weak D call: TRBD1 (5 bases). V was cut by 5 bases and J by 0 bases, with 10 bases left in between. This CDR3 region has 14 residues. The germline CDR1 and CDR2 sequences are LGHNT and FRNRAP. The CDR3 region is CASGRGNVNTEAFF. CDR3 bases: TGTGCTAGTGGTCGGGGGAATGTGAACACTGAAGCTTTCTTT.

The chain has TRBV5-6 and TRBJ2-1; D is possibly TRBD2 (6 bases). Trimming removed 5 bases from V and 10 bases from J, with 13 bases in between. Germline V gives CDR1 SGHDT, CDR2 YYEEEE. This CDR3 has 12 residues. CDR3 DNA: TGTGCCAGCAGTTCGGGGGTGAAGGAGCAGTTCTTC. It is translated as CASSSGVKEQFF.

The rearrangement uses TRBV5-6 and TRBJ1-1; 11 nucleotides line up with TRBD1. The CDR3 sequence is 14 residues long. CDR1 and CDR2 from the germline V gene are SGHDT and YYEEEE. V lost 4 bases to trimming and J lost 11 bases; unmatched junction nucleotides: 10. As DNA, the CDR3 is TGTGCCAGCAGCCCTGGACAGGGGGCGTCCCTGGCTTTCTTT. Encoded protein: CASSPGQGASLAFF.

The CDR3 loop is CASSPQGNQPQHF. CDR3 sequence (DNA): TGCGCCAGCAGCCCTCAGGGAAATCAGCCCCAGCATTTT. The V and J genes are TRBV5-1 and TRBJ1-5; TRBD1 is a possible D gene (5 bases). This CDR3 comprises 13 residues. V was clipped by 4 bases and J by 4 bases, with 9 bases between them. CDR1 and CDR2 (germline): SGHRS, YFSETQ.

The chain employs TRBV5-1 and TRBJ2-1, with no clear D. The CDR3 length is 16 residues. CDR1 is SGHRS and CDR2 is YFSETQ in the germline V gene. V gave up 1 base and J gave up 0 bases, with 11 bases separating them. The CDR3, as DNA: TGCGCCAGCAGCTTGAAGGCGGCTAGCTCCTACAATGAGCAGTTCTTC. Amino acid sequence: CASSLKAASSYNEQFF.

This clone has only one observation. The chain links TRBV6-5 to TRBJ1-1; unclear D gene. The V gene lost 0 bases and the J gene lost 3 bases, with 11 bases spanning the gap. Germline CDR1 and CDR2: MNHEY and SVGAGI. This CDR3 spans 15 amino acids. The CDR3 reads CASSYSMRVDTEAFF. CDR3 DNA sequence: TGTGCCAGCAGTTACTCGATGCGGGTGGACACTGAAGCTTTCTTT.

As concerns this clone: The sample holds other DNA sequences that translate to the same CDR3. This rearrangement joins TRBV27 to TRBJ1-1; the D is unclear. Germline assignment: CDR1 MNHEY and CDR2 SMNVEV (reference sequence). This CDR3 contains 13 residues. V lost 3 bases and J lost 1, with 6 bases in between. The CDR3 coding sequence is TGTGCCAGCAGTTTCCGTAAGAACACTGAAGCTTTCTTT. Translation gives CASSFRKNTEAFF.

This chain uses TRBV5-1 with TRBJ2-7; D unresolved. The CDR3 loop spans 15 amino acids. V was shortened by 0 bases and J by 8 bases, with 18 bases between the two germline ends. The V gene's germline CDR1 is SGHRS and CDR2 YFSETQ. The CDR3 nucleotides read TGCGCCAGCAGCTTGGATGGCGGATCTTCACTGCAGCAGTACTTC. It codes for CASSLDGGSSLQQYF.

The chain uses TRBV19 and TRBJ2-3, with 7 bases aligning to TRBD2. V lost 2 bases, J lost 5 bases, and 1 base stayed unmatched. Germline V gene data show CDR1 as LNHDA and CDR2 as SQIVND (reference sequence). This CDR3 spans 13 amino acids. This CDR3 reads CASSISGGDTQYF. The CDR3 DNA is TGTGCCAGTAGTATATCGGGGGGAGATACGCAGTATTTT.

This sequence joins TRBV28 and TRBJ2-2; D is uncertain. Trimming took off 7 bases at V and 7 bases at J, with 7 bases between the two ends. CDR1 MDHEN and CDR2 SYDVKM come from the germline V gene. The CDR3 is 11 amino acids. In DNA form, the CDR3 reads TGTGCCAGCACGGGTTACGGGGAGCTGTTTTTT. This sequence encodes CASTGYGELFF.

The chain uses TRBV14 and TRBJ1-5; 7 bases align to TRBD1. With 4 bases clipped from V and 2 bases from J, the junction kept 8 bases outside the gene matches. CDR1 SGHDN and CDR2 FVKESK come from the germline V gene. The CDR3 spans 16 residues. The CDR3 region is CASSPNRGQGNQPQHF. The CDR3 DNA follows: TGTGCCAGCAGCCCAAACAGGGGTCAGGGCAATCAGCCCCAGCATTTT.

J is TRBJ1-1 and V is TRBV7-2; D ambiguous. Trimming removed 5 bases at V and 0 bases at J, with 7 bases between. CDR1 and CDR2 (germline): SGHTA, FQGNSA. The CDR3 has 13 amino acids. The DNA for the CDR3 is TGTGCCAGCAGCCTACTGGTGAACACTGAAGCTTTCTTT. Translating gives CASSLLVNTEAFF.

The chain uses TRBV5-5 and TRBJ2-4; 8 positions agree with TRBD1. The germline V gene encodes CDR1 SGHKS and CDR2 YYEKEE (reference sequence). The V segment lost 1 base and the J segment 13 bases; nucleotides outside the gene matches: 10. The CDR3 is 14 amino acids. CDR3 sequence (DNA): TGTGCCAGCAGCTTGCTGGGACAGGCCCTGGGACAGTACTTC. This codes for CASSLLGQALGQYF.

CDR3 coding DNA: TGTGCCAGCAGCCAGGAGACCCTCGGTATTCAGTACTTC. This translates into CASSQETLGIQYF. The V call is TRBV3-1 (or the pseudogene TRBV3-2), the J call TRBJ2-4; no clear D gene. Germline-derived CDR1 and CDR2 are LGHDT and YNNKEL (reference sequence). Trimming took off 3 bases at V and 10 bases at J, with 13 bases between the two ends. CDR3 size: 13 residues.

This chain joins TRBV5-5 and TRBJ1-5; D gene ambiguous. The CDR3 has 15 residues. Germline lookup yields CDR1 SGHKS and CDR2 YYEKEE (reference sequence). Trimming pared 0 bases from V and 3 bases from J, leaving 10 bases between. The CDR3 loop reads CASSLGPSINQPQHF. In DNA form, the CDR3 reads TGTGCCAGCAGCTTGGGCCCCAGTATCAATCAGCCCCAGCATTTT.

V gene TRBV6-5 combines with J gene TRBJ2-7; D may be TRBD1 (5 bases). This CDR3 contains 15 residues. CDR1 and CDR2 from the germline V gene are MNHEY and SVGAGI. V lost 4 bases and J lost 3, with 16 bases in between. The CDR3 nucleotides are TGTGCCAGCAGTTTAGGGGCCGCAACCCGCTACGAGCAGTACTTC. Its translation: CASSLGAATRYEQYF.

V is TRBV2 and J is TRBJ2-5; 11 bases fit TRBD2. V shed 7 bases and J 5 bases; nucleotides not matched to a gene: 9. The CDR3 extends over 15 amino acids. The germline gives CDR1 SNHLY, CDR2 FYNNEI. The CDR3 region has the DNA TGTGCCAGCACCTTACTAGCGGGGGCGCGGGAGACCCAGTACTTC. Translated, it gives CASTLLAGARETQYF.

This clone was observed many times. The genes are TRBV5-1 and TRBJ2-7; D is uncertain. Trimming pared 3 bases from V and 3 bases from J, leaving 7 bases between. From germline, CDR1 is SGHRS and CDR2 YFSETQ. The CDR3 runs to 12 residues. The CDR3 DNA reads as TGCGCCAGCAGCTCCGGTAGCTACGAGCAGTACTTC. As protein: CASSSGSYEQYF.